A selection of T cell receptor beta chains follows, all from one sample in a study of T cells in Graves' hyperthyroidism and ophthalmopathy. One entry per CDR3 protein results from TCRdb running MiXCR on the multiplex PCR reads. The sample lists about 540,000 distinct CDR3 sequences, 35% to 55% occurring once. The material sequenced was peripheral blood or thyroid tissue (not recorded which). The receptor source for this set is a woman between 18 and 30 years old with Graves' hyperthyroidism. Each CDR3 is given with its conserved first and last residue. D genes are given only for firm matches. Size tells how often a clone was seen (once, few, many) or the class of an expanded clone, and some rows leave it out.

-	TRBV29-1	TRBJ1-5	-	TGCAGCGTGGTCTGGGGTGGCAATCAGCCCCAGCATTTT	CSVVWGGNQPQHF
many	TRBV29-1	TRBJ1-2	TRBD1	TGCAGCGCAACTCCGGGACAGGGGGGCTATGGCTACACCTTC	CSATPGQGGYGYTF
-	TRBV11-2	TRBJ2-3	-	TGTGCCCCAGCGACGCAGTATTTT	CAPATQYF
-	TRBV4-3	TRBJ2-6	-	TGCGCCAGCAGCCAAGGTGGGGACGCTGTCCTGACTTTC	CASSQGGDAVLTF
-	TRBV10-3	TRBJ2-5	-	TGTGCCACCAGCAGAGATCGGTCCATTCAAGAGACCCAGTACTTC	CATSRDRSIQETQYF
-	TRBV6-5	TRBJ2-5	-	TGTGCCAGCAGTTACTCGACTCGGAAAATATTC	CASSYSTRKIF
many	TRBV25-1	TRBJ2-5	TRBD2	TGTGCCAGCAGTGACCTGACTAGCGGGGAAGAGACCCAGTACTTC	CASSDLTSGEETQYF
many	TRBV7-9	TRBJ1-6	-	TGTGCCAGCAGCTTCGACACAACCTTTTCACCCCTCCACTTT	CASSFDTTFSPLHF
few	TRBV2	TRBJ1-4	-	TGTGCCAGCAGTGAAGGAGCGCCGCAGGGCGTTTCGGGAAAACTGTTTTTT	CASSEGAPQGVSGKLFF
-	TRBV10-2	TRBJ1-2	-	TGCGCCAGCACCGCAGCAGGCGACTATGGCTACACCTTC	CASTAAGDYGYTF
-	TRBV7-6	TRBJ1-2	-	TGTGCCAGCAGTCGAAGCGGGAGGGGCTACACCTTC	CASSRSGRGYTF
few	TRBV30	TRBJ2-5	TRBD2	TGTGCCTGGACTCCTACTAGCGCTCTAGAGACCCAGTACTTC	CAWTPTSALETQYF
-	TRBV7-2	TRBJ1-4	TRBD1	TGTGCCAGCAGCTTACTGACAGCCTTCGGGACAGATGAAAAACTGTTTTTT	CASSLLTAFGTDEKLFF
-	TRBV7-4	TRBJ2-5	TRBD2	TGTGCCAGCAGCATCCGGACTAGCGGGAGGCAACAAGAGACCCAGTACTTC	CASSIRTSGRQQETQYF
-	TRBV24-1	TRBJ2-3	TRBD1	TGTGCCACCAGTGAACCCCCGGGACAGGTCGACCATGGCACAGATACGCAGTATTTT	CATSEPPGQVDHGTDTQYF
-	TRBV7-9	TRBJ2-2	-	TGTGCCAGCAGCTTTATCTTGTCAACCGGGCACTTGAACCCCCCAACGAACACCGGGGAGCTGTTTTTT	CASSFILSTGHLNPPTNTGELFF
few	TRBV30	TRBJ1-4	-	TGTGCCTCCACAGTTGCAACTAATGAAAAACTGTTTTTT	CASTVATNEKLFF
many	TRBV20-1	TRBJ1-3	-	TGCAGTGCTTATAGTCCAATTGCCTCTGGAAACACCATATATTTT	CSAYSPIASGNTIYF
many	TRBV7-2	TRBJ1-2	-	TGTGCCACCTCCACCCCCTATGGCTACACCTTC	CATSTPYGYTF
-	TRBV29-1	TRBJ1-2	TRBD1	TGCAGCATTACAGGGGGCGGCTATGGCTACACCTTC	CSITGGGYGYTF
-	TRBV7-3	TRBJ1-3	-	TGTGCCAGCAGCCGACTAGCGGGAAGTGGAAACACCATATATTTT	CASSRLAGSGNTIYF
once	TRBV7-6	TRBJ2-5	-	TGTGCCAGCAGCCCTGACACCGGGGAGCTTGAGACCCAGTACTTC	CASSPDTGELETQYF
-	TRBV11-1	TRBJ1-4	-	TGTGCCAGCAGCTTAGTTGGCCGGAGAGGGGGACTGTTTTTT	CASSLVGRRGGLFF
many	TRBV14	TRBJ2-5	-	TGTGCCAGCAAGAAAGGGGGGATGTCCCAAGAGACCCAGTACTTC	CASKKGGMSQETQYF
many	TRBV4-2	TRBJ1-3	-	TGTGCCAGCAGCATCAAAAGGGACTTGAGCTCTGGAAACACCATATATTTT	CASSIKRDLSSGNTIYF
few	TRBV27	TRBJ1-3	-	TGTGCCAGCAGCCGATCTCTTGGAAACACCATATATTTT	CASSRSLGNTIYF
once	TRBV24-1	TRBJ1-2	-	TGTGCCACCAGTGATCGACTAGCGGGACTCCAGGGGGGCTACACCTTC	CATSDRLAGLQGGYTF
few	TRBV19	TRBJ2-7	-	TGTGCCACCAGCATCGAACTTGCAGGAGTCGAGCAGTACTTC	CATSIELAGVEQYF
many	TRBV7-9	TRBJ1-2	-	TGTGCCAGCAGCCTCATATGGACAGACTATGGCTACACCTTC	CASSLIWTDYGYTF
few	TRBV7-8	TRBJ2-6	TRBD1	TGTGCCAGCAGCTTAGATCCCAGGGGGTCCATTGACTCTGGGGCCAACGTCCTGACTTTC	CASSLDPRGSIDSGANVLTF
-	TRBV2	TRBJ2-1	TRBD2	TGTGCCAGCAGCCCGGGACTAGCGGGACCATTTCATTACAATGAGCAGTTCTTC	CASSPGLAGPFHYNEQFF
-	TRBV20-1	TRBJ1-1	-	TGCAGTGAACGGACAGTCTGGAACACTGAAGCTTTCTTT	CSERTVWNTEAFF
-	TRBV7-3	TRBJ2-5	TRBD1	TGTGCCAGCAGCTTATGGGGACAGGGGGCTGAGACCCAGTACTTC	CASSLWGQGAETQYF
few	TRBV20-1	TRBJ2-5	-	TGCAGTGCGAATCGGGACGCTCAAGAGACCCAGTACTTC	CSANRDAQETQYF
-	TRBV9	TRBJ2-5	TRBD2	TGTGCCAGCAGCGTAGATAGCGGGGATCAAGAGACCCAGTACTTC	CASSVDSGDQETQYF
many	TRBV29-1	TRBJ1-2	-	TGCAGCGTGCCACAGGGTGGAGGCTACACCTTC	CSVPQGGGYTF
-	TRBV10-3	TRBJ1-6	-	TGTGCCATCAGTGACAGACAGTCACTAAATTCACCCCTCCACTTT	CAISDRQSLNSPLHF
-	TRBV12-3/TRBV12-4	TRBJ2-5	-	TGTGCCAGCAGTTCAGGGGCGGATCAGTACTTC	CASSSGADQYF
-	TRBV15	TRBJ1-3	TRBD1	TGTGCCACCAGCAGCCAAGAAGACAGGGCTGGAAACACCATATATTTT	CATSSQEDRAGNTIYF
many	TRBV5-1	TRBJ2-7	TRBD1	TGCGCCAGCGGGACAGGGAACTACGAGCAGTACTTC	CASGTGNYEQYF
-	TRBV27	TRBJ2-2	TRBD2	TGTGCCAGCGGTACTAGCGGGAGTAATGGCGGGGAGCTGTTTTTT	CASGTSGSNGGELFF
-	TRBV2	TRBJ1-2	-	TGTGCCAGCAGCCTCGGGTCAGAAAGAAGCTACACCTTC	CASSLGSERSYTF
-	TRBV4-1	TRBJ1-3	-	TGCGCCAACAGCCTCGGTGGGGGGCCTGGAAACACCATATATTTT	CANSLGGGPGNTIYF
-	TRBV24-1	TRBJ1-2	-	TGTGCCACCAGTGATTTCGGAGGGCTCGGTGGCTACACCTTC	CATSDFGGLGGYTF
-	TRBV9	TRBJ2-5	TRBD2	TGTGCCAGCAGCGTAGGGCTAGCGGGAGGTCGGCGGCGGGAGACCCAGTACTTC	CASSVGLAGGRRRETQYF
many	TRBV10-2	TRBJ1-1	-	TGCGCCAGCAGTGAGGCCAGGAACACTGAAGCTTTCTTT	CASSEARNTEAFF
-	TRBV2	TRBJ2-2	-	TGTGCCAGCAGTGAAGCGTCTTGGCTGACGAACACCGGGGAGCTGTTTTTT	CASSEASWLTNTGELFF
once	TRBV6-4	TRBJ1-5	TRBD1	TGTGCCAGCAGACCACAGGGGAATAGCAATCAGCCCCAGCATTTT	CASRPQGNSNQPQHF
-	TRBV2	TRBJ2-2	-	TGTGCCAGCAGTGAGTCAGGGGACGGGGAGCTGTTTTTT	CASSESGDGELFF
-	TRBV6-4	TRBJ2-2	-	TGTGCCAGCAGTGACTCGACAGGTCACGATGAGCTGTTTTTT	CASSDSTGHDELFF
many	TRBV6-5	TRBJ1-2	-	TGTGCCAGCAACCGAATCGGACAAGGTAGCTATGGCTACACCTTC	CASNRIGQGSYGYTF
-	TRBV29-1	TRBJ1-3	-	TGCAGCCAACCGGGCTTCGGAAACACCATATATTTT	CSQPGFGNTIYF
many	TRBV20-1	TRBJ1-2	-	TGCAGTGCTTCACTCTTACAGGCCTACTATGGCTACACCTTC	CSASLLQAYYGYTF
-	TRBV2	TRBJ2-7	TRBD2	TGTGCTAGAGACCCCGGGACTAGCGGGAGTTTCGAGCAGTACTTC	CARDPGTSGSFEQYF